This T cell receptor (beta chain) came from a study of T cell changes during pregnancy in multiple sclerosis. Data came from immunoSEQ multiplex PCR; TCRdb stores just in-frame clones and leaves some out. The repertoire holds some 99,000 clones, with around 92% as singletons. CDR1 is SQVTM and CDR2 is ANQGSEA in the germline V gene. Trimming stripped 4 bases from V and 6 bases from J, with 12 bases between. CDR3 length: 12 amino acids. V usage is TRBV29-1 and J usage is TRBJ1-2; the D is unclear. Sequenced material: peripheral blood, taken after pregnancy. The TCR sequence derives from a female donor in good health, enrolled as a control in a pregnancy study. CDR3 in amino acids: CSVVIGVNGYTF. The DNA of the CDR3 is TGCAGCGTTGTAATAGGAGTTAATGGCTACACCTTC.